Following are 30 T cell receptor beta chains from one sample sequenced in a study of shared clonotypes between healthy human individuals. Data came from immunoSEQ multiplex PCR; TCRdb stores just in-frame clones and leaves some out. Of under 600,000 clones listed, about 98% are singletons. Naive-designated CD8 cells lacked CD45RO, were positively enriched for CCR7, and omitted terminally differentiated effector memory CD45RA+ cells. Sequencing was done on a sample of naive CD8+ T cells sorted from blood. Every receptor here comes from a man aged 30 to 39 in good health.

The gene calls are TRBV11-2 and TRBJ1-5; D remains unclear. Trimming shortened V by 2 bases and J by 1 base, and 12 bases separated the two germline ends. This CDR3 region has 16 residues. CDR1 and CDR2 (germline): SGHAT, FQNNGV. The CDR3 DNA reads TGTGCCAGCAGCTTATCGTCAGACGCGAGCAATCAGCCCCAGCATTTT. Its protein is CASSLSSDASNQPQHF.

CDR3 in amino acids: CASRETGQETQYF. The DNA of the CDR3 is TGCGCCAGCAGGGAGACAGGTCAAGAGACCCAGTACTTC. V and J are TRBV5-1 and TRBJ2-5; D might be TRBD1 (6 bases). Trimming removed 5 bases at V and 2 bases at J, with 10 bases between. In germline, CDR1 is SGHRS, CDR2 YFSETQ. The CDR3 is 13 amino acids.

A single count supports this clone. The chain links TRBV5-5 to TRBJ2-6; the D gene is possibly TRBD2 (6 bases). Germline values: CDR1 SGHKS, CDR2 YYEKEE (reference sequence). Deletions cut 10 bases from V and 4 bases from J, with 12 bases between. The CDR3 is 13 amino acids. CDR3 in DNA: TGTGCCGGACGGGAGCGCGGGGCCAACGTCCTGACTTTC. Amino acids: CAGRERGANVLTF.

The V and J genes are TRBV7-8 and TRBJ2-5; D perhaps matches TRBD2 (6 bases). V lost 1 base, J lost 2 bases, and 14 bases lay in between. Germline assignment: CDR1 SGHVS and CDR2 FQNEAQ. The CDR3 covers 16 residues. CDR3 region: CASSLDSGLRQETQYF. The CDR3 bases are TGTGCCAGCAGCTTAGATTCGGGACTCCGTCAAGAGACCCAGTACTTC.

This sequence joins TRBV4-1 and TRBJ2-7; 7 nucleotides line up with TRBD1. Germline-derived CDR1 and CDR2 are MGHRA and YSYEKL. The J segment lost 2 bases and the V segment lost 6 bases, leaving 10 bases of the junction unmatched. The CDR3 sequence is 15 residues long. For the CDR3, the DNA is TGCGCCAGCAGACCTCATATAGACAGGGCCTACGAGCAGTACTTC. It is translated as CASRPHIDRAYEQYF.

This clone was observed a single time. The CDR3 DNA reads TGTGCCAGCACCGCGGGACAGATGAACACTGAAGCTTTCTTT. Translating it yields CASTAGQMNTEAFF. The chain recombines TRBV7-9 with TRBJ1-1; 7 bases match TRBD1. This CDR3 is built from 14 residues. V lost 7 bases to trimming and J lost 0 bases; unmatched junction nucleotides: 5. The germline V gene encodes CDR1 SEHNR and CDR2 FQNEAQ (reference sequence).

This clone was detected only once. In DNA, the CDR3 is TGTGCCAGCACCGGGTGGGCAGGGGGCGAAAAACTGTTTTTT. Translating it yields CASTGWAGGEKLFF. The chain joins TRBV27 to TRBJ1-4; TRBD1 agrees at 8 bases. The CDR3 loop spans 14 amino acids. CDR1 and CDR2 (germline): MNHEY, SMNVEV (reference sequence). V trimming: 7 bases; J trimming: 8 bases; junction bases outside the gene matches: 9.

The chain uses TRBV5-3 and TRBJ2-7, with D tentatively TRBD1 or TRBD2 (5 bases each). TRBV5-3 is an ORF, with its function uncertain. The V end was cut by 4 bases, the J end by 1 base, with 15 bases between. The CDR3 extends over 15 amino acids. CDR3 region: CARSLRGRISYEQYF. DNA of the CDR3: TGTGCCAGAAGCCTGAGGGGTAGAATTTCCTACGAGCAGTACTTC.

The chain links TRBV7-9 to TRBJ1-2; D gene ambiguous. Germline values: CDR1 SEHNR, CDR2 FQNEAQ (reference sequence). V was cut by 4 bases and J by 6 bases, with 27 bases left in between. CDR3 size: 18 residues. The chain's CDR3 is CASSSLGGLTSLINGYTF. For the CDR3, the DNA is TGTGCCAGCAGCTCTCTTGGTGGGCTTACCTCTTTAATTAATGGCTACACCTTC.

The chain couples TRBV14 to TRBJ2-1; D ambiguous. V was pared by 4 bases and J by 7 bases, with 14 bases between. Germline V gene sequence: CDR1 SGHDN, CDR2 FVKESK. There are 14 residues in the CDR3. Written as DNA, the CDR3 is TGTGCCAGCAGCCCGGAAATAGGTTGGAATGAGCAGTTCTTC. Amino acids: CASSPEIGWNEQFF. Supplemented by reference TRBV14 and TRBJ2-1, the full variable domain reads EAGVTQFPSHSVIEKGQTVTLRCDPISGHDNLYWYRRVMGKEIKFLLHFVKESKQDESGMPNNRFLAERTGGTYSTLKVQPAELEDSGVYFCASSPEIGWNEQFFGPGTRLTVL.

CDR3 loop: CASSLIPYYEQYF. Written as DNA, the CDR3 is TGTGCCAGCAGCTTAATCCCCTACTACGAGCAGTACTTC. The rearrangement links TRBV7-9 to TRBJ2-7, with no clear D. Trimming cost V 2 bases and J 3 bases, with 8 bases left between them. The CDR3 has 13 amino acids. The germline CDR1 and CDR2 sequences are SEHNR and FQNEAQ (reference sequence).

This clone was seen a single time. The CDR3, as DNA: TGTGCCAGCAGCCCAACGACTAGCGGGGGGGATACGCAGTATTTT. Its protein product is CASSPTTSGGDTQYF. V gene TRBV7-9 combines with J gene TRBJ2-3; 13 positions match TRBD2. Germline CDR1 and CDR2: SEHNR and FQNEAQ (reference sequence). CDR3 length equals 15 residues. V was pared by 5 bases and J by 6 bases, with 5 bases of the junction left unmatched. The whole variable domain, filled in from reference TRBV7-9 and TRBJ2-3, reads DTGVSQNPRHKITKRGQNVTFRCDPISEHNRLYWYRQTLGQGPEFLTYFQNEAQLEKSRLLSDRFSAERPKGSFSTLEIQRTEQGDSAMYLCASSPTTSGGDTQYFGPGTRLTVL.

The chain recombines TRBV5-1 with TRBJ2-7; 9 bases align to TRBD2. V shed 6 bases, J shed 7 bases, and the junction held 11 bases outside the gene matches. Germline values: CDR1 SGHRS, CDR2 YFSETQ. CDR3 size: 14 residues. The chain's CDR3 is CASMWTSASGEQYF. CDR3 nucleotides: TGCGCCAGCATGTGGACTAGCGCAAGCGGAGAGCAGTACTTC.

The chain combines TRBV9 with TRBJ2-7, with D possibly matching TRBD1 (6 bases). Trimming cost V 0 bases and J 5 bases, with 12 bases left between them. CDR3 length: 14 residues. In germline, CDR1 is SGDLS, CDR2 YYNGEE. This CDR3 is CASSVVSGADEQYF. Written as DNA, the CDR3 is TGTGCCAGCAGCGTAGTTTCAGGGGCGGACGAGCAGTACTTC.

The chain has TRBV7-2 and TRBJ2-2, with 10 bases fitting TRBD2. The V gene end was trimmed by 5 bases and the J gene end by 0 bases; junction bases not matched to a gene: 6. The CDR3 loop spans 17 amino acids. In germline, CDR1 is SGHTA, CDR2 FQGNSA. The CDR3 nucleotides are TGTGCCAGCAGCCCGACTAGCGGGCGCCCGAACACCGGGGAGCTGTTTTTT. Encoded protein: CASSPTSGRPNTGELFF. Complete variable domain (other parts from reference TRBV7-2 and TRBJ2-2): GAGVSQSPSNKVTEKGKDVELRCDPISGHTALYWYRQSLGQGLEFLIYFQGNSAPDKSGLPSDRFSAERTGGSVSTLTIQRTQQEDSAVYLCASSPTSGRPNTGELFFGEGSRLTVL.

The chain uses TRBV4-1 and TRBJ1-1, with TRBD1 matching over 7 bases. The V gene end was trimmed by 5 bases and the J gene end by 11 bases; junction bases not matched to a gene: 8. This CDR3 spans 12 amino acids. Germline lookup yields CDR1 MGHRA and CDR2 YSYEKL. This CDR3 is CASSVDRVSAFF. DNA for the CDR3: TGCGCCAGCAGCGTCGACAGGGTGAGCGCTTTCTTT.

This chain connects TRBV6-5 to TRBJ1-4; D not resolved. Between the trimmed V and J ends, which lost 6 bases and 2 bases, there was a span of 10 bases. The germline V gene encodes CDR1 MNHEY and CDR2 SVGAGI. The CDR3 contains 14 residues. The CDR3: CASSRYATNEKLFF. The DNA for the CDR3 is TGTGCCAGCAGCCGATATGCTACTAATGAAAAACTGTTTTTT.

This clone was recorded only once. The rearrangement joins TRBV14 to TRBJ2-5; TRBD2 aligns across 10 bases. CDR1 and CDR2 from the germline V gene are SGHDN and FVKESK. This CDR3 has 21 residues. J gave up 4 bases and V 5 bases, and 25 bases lay outside the gene matches. DNA for the CDR3: TGTGCCAGCAGCAAAGCTGCGCAGGTCGCTAGCGGGAGAGGATTCGTAGAGACCCAGTACTTC. This sequence encodes CASSKAAQVASGRGFVETQYF.

The chain combines TRBV7-8 with TRBJ2-2; D ambiguous. Germline V CDR1 and CDR2: SGHVS, FQNEAQ. The V gene lost 1 base and the J gene lost 7 bases, with 7 bases spanning the gap. The CDR3 runs to 13 residues. The CDR3 spells CASSLEVGGELFF. The CDR3 nucleotides are TGTGCCAGCAGCTTAGAAGTTGGCGGGGAGCTGTTTTTT.

This chain links TRBV5-8 with TRBJ1-1; D is unresolved. Germline V gives CDR1 SGHTS, CDR2 YDEGEE. The V gene lost 0 bases and the J gene lost 1 base, with 10 bases spanning the gap. The CDR3 covers 15 residues. The DNA for the CDR3 is TGTGCCAGCAGCTTGGAATGGGAGGCGAACACTGAAGCTTTCTTT. Residues: CASSLEWEANTEAFF.

The chain carries TRBV27 and TRBJ2-7; 14 nucleotides match TRBD2. CDR3 length equals 15 residues. The germline gives CDR1 MNHEY, CDR2 SMNVEV (reference sequence). Trimming at V came to 2 bases and at J to 4 bases, leaving 1 base not matched to a gene. The CDR3 is CASSLRTSGRYEQYF. The DNA for the CDR3 is TGTGCCAGCAGTTTACGGACTAGCGGGAGGTACGAGCAGTACTTC.

The chain links TRBV28 to TRBJ1-2; D ambiguous. The germline V and J ends were trimmed by 2 bases and 4 bases, with 8 bases remaining between them. CDR1 is MDHEN, CDR2 SYDVKM, per germline. CDR3 length equals 13 residues. As DNA, the CDR3 is TGTGCCAGCAGTTTAGAGAGGAGCTATGGCTACACCTTC. Translating gives CASSLERSYGYTF.

The chain carries TRBV29-1 and TRBJ1-1; the D is unclear. CDR1 is SQVTM, CDR2 ANQGSEA, per germline. The CDR3 totals 12 residues. V shed 4 bases and J shed 6 bases, with 12 bases lying between them. The CDR3 bases are TGCAGCGTTGTTCTCTCGGGAGCTGAAGCTTTCTTT. It specifies CSVVLSGAEAFF.

This chain connects TRBV9 to TRBJ2-7; 11 bases match TRBD1. The CDR3 spans 16 residues. CDR1 is SGDLS and CDR2 is YYNGEE in the germline V gene. The V gene end was trimmed by 0 bases and the J gene end by 1 base; junction bases not matched to a gene: 3. The CDR3 region is CASSVDRDRGSYEQYF. CDR3 nucleotides: TGTGCCAGCAGCGTAGACCGGGACAGGGGGTCCTACGAGCAGTACTTC. Drawing the rest from reference TRBV9 and TRBJ2-7, the complete variable domain is DSGVTQTPKHLITATGQRVTLRCSPRSGDLSVYWYQQSLDQGLQFLIQYYNGEERAKGNILERFSAQQFPDLHSELNLSSLELGDSALYFCASSVDRDRGSYEQYFGPGTRLTVT.

With regard to this clone: Other DNA sequences in this sample translate to the same CDR3. The chain uses TRBV27 and TRBJ1-1; D remains unclear. The CDR3 contains 11 residues. Trimming pared 4 bases from V and 5 bases from J, leaving 5 bases between. Germline values: CDR1 MNHEY, CDR2 SMNVEV (reference sequence). In DNA, the CDR3 is TGTGCCAGCAGTTCCTGGACTGAAGCTTTCTTT. Translating it yields CASSSWTEAFF.

The gene calls are TRBV9 and TRBJ2-7; a possible D gene is TRBD1 (6 bases). Germline V gives CDR1 SGDLS, CDR2 YYNGEE. V was clipped by 0 bases and J by 7 bases, with 17 bases between them. CDR3 length: 15 residues. The CDR3 coding sequence is TGTGCCAGCAGCGTAGGTTGGGGGCCGGCAGGGGAGCAGTACTTC. Translated, it gives CASSVGWGPAGEQYF. Complete variable domain (other parts from reference TRBV9 and TRBJ2-7): DSGVTQTPKHLITATGQRVTLRCSPRSGDLSVYWYQQSLDQGLQFLIQYYNGEERAKGNILERFSAQQFPDLHSELNLSSLELGDSALYFCASSVGWGPAGEQYFGPGTRLTVT.

The chain combines TRBV12-5 with TRBJ2-7; a weak D match, TRBD1 (7 bases). The CDR3 totals 14 residues. From germline, CDR1 is LGHNT and CDR2 FRNRAP. The CDR3 sequence is CALGGGVNAYEQYF. The CDR3, as DNA: TGTGCCCTAGGGGGCGGGGTAAACGCCTACGAGCAGTACTTC.

V is TRBV27 and J is TRBJ2-7; the D call may be TRBD1 or TRBD2 (5 bases each). V lost 2 bases, J lost 2 bases, and 10 bases lay in between. CDR3 size: 14 residues. Germline CDR1 and CDR2: MNHEY and SMNVEV (reference sequence). The CDR3 DNA reads TGTGCCAGCAGTTTAGGGGGAAACCCCTACGAGCAGTACTTC. Translated, it gives CASSLGGNPYEQYF.

This sequence joins TRBV5-6 and TRBJ1-1; D is ambiguous. Germline CDR1 is SGHDT and CDR2 is YYEEEE. V lost 2 bases and J lost 7, with 15 bases in between. The CDR3 covers 14 residues. In nucleotides, the CDR3 is TGTGCCAGCAGCTTAGGTACTCGAGAGGTTGAAGCTTTCTTT. Its protein product is CASSLGTREVEAFF.

The gene calls are TRBV9 and TRBJ2-7, with D hard to call. V was trimmed by 7 bases and J by 3 bases, leaving 5 bases between them. This CDR3 region has 10 residues. CDR1 SGDLS and CDR2 YYNGEE come from the germline V gene. CDR3 nucleotides: TGTGCCAGCGCCGACTACGAGCAGTACTTC. Translated, it gives CASADYEQYF.